This paragraph reports one TCR beta chain. Its antigen is undetermined. Investigators performed immunoSEQ version v3.0 at survey level. TCRdb keeps only in-frame clones here, not all; method: immunoSEQ multiplex PCR. Of some 29,000 clones in the sample, around 87% were seen once. This record comes from a study of long-term antiretroviral therapy in people with HIV. Study observations and caveats: Someone took the blood between about 2004 and 2017, maybe while older ART regimens were in use.

Cryopreserved PBMC, at about 0.85-11 million per sample, were present before DNA extraction. The source material was unsorted PBMCs, sampled 0.5 years after starting antiretroviral therapy. This TCR came from a woman under 30 with HIV.

This chain's CDR3 is CASSVSGRQDTEAFF. CDR3 bases: TGTGCCAGCAGCGTCTCGGGACGACAGGACACTGAAGCTTTCTTT. The rearrangement links TRBV9 to TRBJ1-1, with a possible D match to TRBD1 (6 bases). Germline V gene sequence: CDR1 SGDLS, CDR2 YYNGEE. The CDR3 has 15 residues. With 2 bases removed from V and 3 bases from J, the gap between germline ends came to 14 bases.